Sequencing of this TCR beta chain was carried out in a study of radiotherapy plus CTLA-4 blockade in lung cancer. In the study overall: With 31% of patients having disease control, objective responses were seen in less than 20%. Study results and caveats: Best predicting response, reportedly, were early blood T cell clone dynamics, with interferon-beta.

Some clones are missing from TCRdb's copy, which holds only in-frame ones; the method was immunoSEQ multiplex PCR. Among around 72,000 clones listed, around 80% were seen once. This CDR3 region has 13 residues. Germline CDR1 reads MGHDK; CDR2 reads SYGVNS. After removal of 6 bases from V and 3 bases from J, the junction contained 0 bases not matched to a gene. Notes on this clone: Its antigen remains unknown.

This sample comprised peripheral blood, obtained from a patient treated with radiotherapy plus ipilimumab. The sequence came from a human donor with non-small cell lung cancer who had a complete response to radiotherapy plus ipilimumab. The J gene is TRBJ1-1, the V gene TRBV25-1, with 11 nucleotides matching TRBD1. The CDR3 nucleotides are TGTGCCAGCAGGGACAGGGGGCACACTGAAGCTTTCTTT. This sequence encodes CASRDRGHTEAFF.